These 20 T cell receptor beta chains came from one sample sequenced in a study of CD8 T cells in ankylosing spondylitis. TCRdb reprocessed the 5' RACE reads via MiXCR and lists one record per CDR3 protein. The sample gives approximately 110,000 distinct CDR3 sequences, around 24% of which show up once; approximately 13% is in the top ten. Sequenced sample: synovial fluid, either unsorted or a sorted T cell fraction (not recorded which). The receptors stem from a male donor with ankylosing spondylitis.

The chain links TRBV5-6 to TRBJ2-3; no definite D call. The CDR3 is 14 amino acids. Trimming stripped 0 bases from V and 4 bases from J, with 9 bases between. The V gene's germline CDR1 is SGHDT and CDR2 YYEEEE. The CDR3 reads CASSLAGGPDTQYF. CDR3 bases: TGTGCCAGCAGCTTGGCCGGCGGTCCAGATACGCAGTATTTT. The whole variable domain, filled in from reference TRBV5-6 and TRBJ2-3, reads DAGVTQSPTHLIKTRGQQVTLRCSPKSGHDTVSWYQQALGQGPQFIFQYYEEEERQRGNFPDRFSGHQFPNYSSELNVNALLLGDSALYLCASSLAGGPDTQYFGPGTRLTVL.

The V and J genes are TRBV20-1 and TRBJ2-3; D is perhaps TRBD1 (5 bases). CDR1 is DFQATT and CDR2 is SNEGSKA in the germline V gene (reference sequence). The CDR3 is made up of 14 amino acids. V was clipped by 0 bases and J by 1 base, with 8 bases between them. CDR3 nucleotides: TGCAGTGCTAGAGATCAACAGGGCACAGATACGCAGTATTTT. Amino acids: CSARDQQGTDTQYF.

This clonotype has just a few counts. This chain uses TRBV27 with TRBJ2-5; perhaps TRBD1 as D (6 bases). This CDR3 spans 13 amino acids. The V gene's germline CDR1 is MNHEY and CDR2 SMNVEV (reference sequence). V was shortened by 4 bases and J by 5 bases, with 11 bases between the two germline ends. The CDR3 region is CASSSDSPETQYF. CDR3 coding DNA: TGTGCCAGCAGTTCGGACAGTCCGGAGACCCAGTACTTC.

The chain joins TRBV10-3 to TRBJ2-1, with D perhaps matching TRBD1 (6 bases). V was shortened by 5 bases and J by 8 bases, with 19 bases between the two germline ends. The CDR3 runs to 15 residues. Germline V lookup: CDR1 ENHRY, CDR2 SYGVKD. The CDR3 DNA follows: TGTGCCATCAGTACCGGGACATCCACGTGGGATGAGCAGTTCTTC. It specifies CAISTGTSTWDEQFF.

At least ten counts were recorded for this clonotype. This sequence joins TRBV6-1 and TRBJ1-6; 7 positions match TRBD1. V gave up 7 bases and J gave up 8 bases; unmatched junction bases: 8. The germline V gene encodes CDR1 MNHNS and CDR2 SASEGT. The CDR3 consists of 14 residues. CDR3: CASNLLGGDSPLHF. CDR3 DNA: TGTGCCAGCAACCTACTAGGGGGCGATTCACCCCTCCACTTT.

This clonotype was seen ten or more times. The chain has TRBV7-9 and TRBJ2-3; either TRBD1 or TRBD2 may supply D (6 bases each). The germline gives CDR1 SEHNR, CDR2 FQNEAQ (reference sequence). V was trimmed by 7 bases and J by 6 bases, leaving 17 bases between them. This CDR3 is built from 14 residues. The CDR3 bases are TGTGCCAGCAAGGAGGGGGTGGTTATGGATACGCAGTATTTT. Its translation is CASKEGVVMDTQYF.

There are a few counts of this clonotype. The CDR3 reads CSAFRTARIAEAFF. For the CDR3, the DNA is TGCAGTGCTTTCAGGACAGCCAGAATCGCTGAAGCTTTCTTT. The chain carries TRBV20-1 and TRBJ1-1; TRBD1 is a possible D gene (6 bases). Trimming removed 5 bases from V and 6 bases from J, with 19 bases in between. Germline V gene lookup returns CDR1 DFQATT and CDR2 SNEGSKA (reference sequence). This CDR3 has 14 amino acids.

The rearrangement joins TRBV4-2 to TRBJ1-1, with D perhaps TRBD1 (5 bases). Deletions cut 4 bases from V and 3 bases from J, with 9 bases between. This CDR3 comprises 13 residues. Germline V gene sequence: CDR1 LGHNA, CDR2 YNFKEQ. CDR3 nucleotide sequence: TGTGCCAGCAGCCTGGGGGAGGACACTGAAGCTTTCTTT. Its translation is CASSLGEDTEAFF.

In this sample, this clonotype turned up a few times. As DNA, the CDR3 is TGCGCCAGCAGCAGGGAGTCTAGCCAGAACACCGGGGAGCTGTTTTTT. Protein: CASSRESSQNTGELFF. The chain joins TRBV5-1 to TRBJ2-2; D is possibly TRBD2 (5 bases). V was pared by 4 bases and J by 1 base, with 14 bases between. The CDR3 has 16 residues. The germline gives CDR1 SGHRS, CDR2 YFSETQ. Supplemented by reference TRBV5-1 and TRBJ2-2, the full variable domain reads KAGVTQTPRYLIKTRGQQVTLSCSPISGHRSVSWYQQTPGQGLQFLFEYFSETQRNKGNFPGRFSGRQFSNSRSEMNVSTLELGDSALYLCASSRESSQNTGELFFGEGSRLTVL.

The genes are TRBV7-7 and TRBJ2-1; 9 bases are a match to TRBD1. CDR1 is SSHAT, CDR2 FNYEAQ, per germline (reference sequence). This CDR3 has 13 amino acids. After removal of 5 bases from V and 11 bases from J, the junction contained 7 bases not matched to a gene. The CDR3 DNA sequence: TGTGCCAGCAGCACGGGACAGGGAAATCAGCAGTTCTTC. Protein sequence: CASSTGQGNQQFF.

The chain carries TRBV9 and TRBJ2-2; D possibly corresponds to TRBD1 (5 bases). V shed 2 bases and J shed 5 bases, with 16 bases lying between them. The CDR3 spans 16 residues. CDR1 is SGDLS, CDR2 YYNGEE, per germline. CDR3 in amino acids: CASSVTVQGRTGELFF. In nucleotides, the CDR3 is TGTGCCAGCAGCGTGACTGTGCAGGGAAGAACCGGGGAGCTGTTTTTT. The full variable domain, with the rest looked up from reference TRBV9 and TRBJ2-2, is DSGVTQTPKHLITATGQRVTLRCSPRSGDLSVYWYQQSLDQGLQFLIQYYNGEERAKGNILERFSAQQFPDLHSELNLSSLELGDSALYFCASSVTVQGRTGELFFGEGSRLTVL.

The CDR3 here is CASSPRGTEAFF. In nucleotides, the CDR3 is TGCGCCAGCAGCCCCCGTGGCACTGAAGCTTTCTTT. The chain joins TRBV5-1 to TRBJ1-1; D is uncertain. V lost 4 bases, J lost 4 bases, and 8 bases lay in between. The CDR3 has 12 amino acids. Germline lookup yields CDR1 SGHRS and CDR2 YFSETQ.

The gene calls are TRBV10-3 and TRBJ1-5; D not certain. The CDR3 length is 12 residues. Germline V gene lookup returns CDR1 ENHRY and CDR2 SYGVKD. V was clipped by 8 bases and J by 4 bases, with 9 bases between them. CDR3 loop: CAIADGNQPQHF. Written as DNA, the CDR3 is TGTGCCATCGCGGACGGTAATCAGCCCCAGCATTTT.

The chain recombines TRBV11-2 with TRBJ2-2, with D possibly matching TRBD1 (6 bases). Germline loops: CDR1 SGHAT, CDR2 FQNNGV. The CDR3 covers 17 residues. V dropped 5 bases and J dropped 7 bases, with 23 bases sitting between them. The CDR3 coding sequence is TGTGCCAGCAGCCCCCTTGGGGGCCTGAACTATGGCGGGGAGCTGTTTTTT. This gives the protein CASSPLGGLNYGGELFF.

The chain is built from TRBV5-1 and TRBJ2-2; D not certain. V dropped 4 bases and J dropped 3 bases, with 16 bases sitting between them. The CDR3 has 16 amino acids. Germline V gene data show CDR1 as SGHRS and CDR2 as YFSETQ. DNA for the CDR3: TGCGCCAGCAGCGTAAACCTGGGTCAGGACACCGGGGAGCTGTTTTTT. It yields the protein CASSVNLGQDTGELFF.

This clonotype has a handful of counts. The chain recombines TRBV2 with TRBJ2-1; TRBD1 aligns across 11 bases. J lost 8 bases, V lost 6 bases, and 9 bases had no gene match. The CDR3 length is 15 residues. Germline lookup yields CDR1 SNHLY and CDR2 FYNNEI. CDR3 in DNA: TGTGCCAGCAGATCCGGGACAGGGGGACGGTATGAGCAGTTCTTC. The encoded protein is CASRSGTGGRYEQFF.

This clonotype was observed a handful of times. This chain connects TRBV10-3 to TRBJ1-1; D is perhaps TRBD1 (5 bases). This CDR3 comprises 12 residues. Between the trimmed V and J ends, which lost 10 bases and 1 base, there was a span of 10 bases. Germline CDR1 ENHRY, CDR2 SYGVKD. CDR3 nucleotide sequence: TGTGCCACCTTCCAGGGGAACACTGAAGCTTTCTTT. It codes for CATFQGNTEAFF.

The rearrangement links TRBV15 to TRBJ2-1, with 13 bases lining up with TRBD2. There are 19 residues in the CDR3. The germline V gene encodes CDR1 LNHNV and CDR2 YYDKDF (reference sequence). Germline trimming cut 0 bases from V and 8 bases from J; bases unmatched to any gene: 13. CDR3 nucleotides: TGTGCCACCAGCAGAGACCCCCCTTCCACTAGCGGGAGGGGTGATGAGCAGTTCTTC. It codes for CATSRDPPSTSGRGDEQFF.

The rearrangement uses TRBV28 and TRBJ1-1; a possible D gene is TRBD1 (5 bases). Trimming took off 2 bases at V and 0 bases at J, with 10 bases between the two ends. The germline CDR1 and CDR2 sequences are MDHEN and SYDVKM. CDR3 length equals 15 residues. CDR3 sequence (DNA): TGTGCCAGCAGTTTAAGCGGGGCTATGAACACTGAAGCTTTCTTT. Protein product: CASSLSGAMNTEAFF.

This clonotype was recorded many times. The CDR3 sequence: CASSSGTVTDTQYF. Here the CDR3 DNA reads TGTGCCAGCAGCTCAGGGACAGTAACAGATACGCAGTATTTT. The chain recombines TRBV11-3 with TRBJ2-3; the match to TRBD1 covers 7 bases. Trimming took 4 bases from V and 3 from J; bases not matched to a gene: 4. Germline loops: CDR1 SGHNT, CDR2 YENEEA. This CDR3 comprises 14 residues.